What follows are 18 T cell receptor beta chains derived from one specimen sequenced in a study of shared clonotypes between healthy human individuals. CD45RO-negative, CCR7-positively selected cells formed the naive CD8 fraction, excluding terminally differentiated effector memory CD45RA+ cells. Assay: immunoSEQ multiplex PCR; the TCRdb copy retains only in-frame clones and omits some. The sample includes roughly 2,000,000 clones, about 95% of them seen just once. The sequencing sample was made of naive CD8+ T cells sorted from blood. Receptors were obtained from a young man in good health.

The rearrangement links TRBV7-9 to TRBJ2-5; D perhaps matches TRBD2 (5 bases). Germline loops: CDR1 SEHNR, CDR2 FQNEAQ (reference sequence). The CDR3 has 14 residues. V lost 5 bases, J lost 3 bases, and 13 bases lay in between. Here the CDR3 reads CASSRELGEETQYF. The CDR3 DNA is TGTGCCAGCAGCCGCGAGCTCGGGGAAGAGACCCAGTACTTC.

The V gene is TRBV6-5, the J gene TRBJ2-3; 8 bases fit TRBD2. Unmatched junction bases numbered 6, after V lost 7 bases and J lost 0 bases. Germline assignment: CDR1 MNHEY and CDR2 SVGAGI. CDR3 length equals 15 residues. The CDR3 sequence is CASTLIAGSTDTQYF. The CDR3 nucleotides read TGTGCCAGCACCTTAATAGCGGGGAGCACAGATACGCAGTATTTT.

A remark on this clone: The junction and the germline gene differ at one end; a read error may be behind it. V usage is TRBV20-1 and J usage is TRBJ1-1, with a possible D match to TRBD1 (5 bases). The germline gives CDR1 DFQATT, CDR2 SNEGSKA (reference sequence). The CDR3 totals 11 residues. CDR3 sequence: CSARGSGFYPF. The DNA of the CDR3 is TGCAGTGCTAGAGGTTCAGGGTTCTACCCCTTT.

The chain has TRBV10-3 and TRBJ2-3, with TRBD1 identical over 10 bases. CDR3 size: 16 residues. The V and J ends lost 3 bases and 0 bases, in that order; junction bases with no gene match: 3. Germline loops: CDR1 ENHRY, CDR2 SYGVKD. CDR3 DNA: TGTGCCATCAGTGACAGGACAGGGGGAAGCACAGATACGCAGTATTTT. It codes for CAISDRTGGSTDTQYF.

CDR3 in DNA: TGTGCCAGCAGCCTGGGGGCGGGTTTAGAGACCCAGTACTTC. It translates to CASSLGAGLETQYF. The V and J genes are TRBV6-5 and TRBJ2-5, with a possible D match to TRBD1 (6 bases). The CDR3 sequence is 14 residues long. The V end was cut by 6 bases, the J end by 4 bases, with 15 bases between. In germline, CDR1 is MNHEY, CDR2 SVGAGI.

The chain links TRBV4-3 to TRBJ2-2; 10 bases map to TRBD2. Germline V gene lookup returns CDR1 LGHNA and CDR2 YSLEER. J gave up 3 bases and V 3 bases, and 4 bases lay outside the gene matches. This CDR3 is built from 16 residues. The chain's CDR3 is CASSQLAGAYTGELFF. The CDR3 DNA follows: TGCGCCAGCAGCCAGCTAGCGGGAGCGTACACCGGGGAGCTGTTTTTT.

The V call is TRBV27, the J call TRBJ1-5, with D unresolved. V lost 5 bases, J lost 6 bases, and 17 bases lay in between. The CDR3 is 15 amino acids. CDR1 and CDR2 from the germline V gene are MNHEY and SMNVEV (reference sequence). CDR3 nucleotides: TGTGCCAGCAGTCTCGGTTGGGGAGATAGTCAGCCCCAGCATTTT. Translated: CASSLGWGDSQPQHF.

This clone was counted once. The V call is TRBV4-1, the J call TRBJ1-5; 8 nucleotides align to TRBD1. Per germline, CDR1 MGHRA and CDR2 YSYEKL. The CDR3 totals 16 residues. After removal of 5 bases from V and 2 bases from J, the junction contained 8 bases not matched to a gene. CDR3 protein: CASSSEQGGGNQPQHF. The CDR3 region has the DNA TGCGCCAGCAGCTCAGAACAGGGGGGTGGCAATCAGCCCCAGCATTTT.

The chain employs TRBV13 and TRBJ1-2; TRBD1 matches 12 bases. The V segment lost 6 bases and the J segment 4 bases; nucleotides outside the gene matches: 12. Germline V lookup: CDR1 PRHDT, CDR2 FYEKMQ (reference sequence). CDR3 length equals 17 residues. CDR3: CASRLYGTGGAGYGYTF. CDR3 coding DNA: TGTGCCAGCAGATTATACGGGACAGGGGGCGCAGGCTATGGCTACACCTTC.

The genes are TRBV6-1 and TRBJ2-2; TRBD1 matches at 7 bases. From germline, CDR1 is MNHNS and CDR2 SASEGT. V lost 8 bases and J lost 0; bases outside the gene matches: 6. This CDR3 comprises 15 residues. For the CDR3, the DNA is TGTGCCAGCGGCACAGGGGCCCCGAACACCGGGGAGCTGTTTTTT. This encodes CASGTGAPNTGELFF.

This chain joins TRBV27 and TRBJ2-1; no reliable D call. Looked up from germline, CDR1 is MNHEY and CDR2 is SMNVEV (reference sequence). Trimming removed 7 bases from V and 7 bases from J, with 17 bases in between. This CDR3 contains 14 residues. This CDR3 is CASTPADSKNEQFF. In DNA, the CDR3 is TGTGCCAGCACCCCAGCCGACTCGAAGAATGAGCAGTTCTTC.

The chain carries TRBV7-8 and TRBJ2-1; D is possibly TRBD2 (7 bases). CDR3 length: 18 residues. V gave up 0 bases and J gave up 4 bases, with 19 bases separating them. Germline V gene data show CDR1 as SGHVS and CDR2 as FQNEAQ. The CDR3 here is CASSLAIAGATLYNEQFF. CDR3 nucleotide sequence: TGTGCCAGCAGCTTAGCGATTGCGGGGGCCACCCTATACAATGAGCAGTTCTTC.

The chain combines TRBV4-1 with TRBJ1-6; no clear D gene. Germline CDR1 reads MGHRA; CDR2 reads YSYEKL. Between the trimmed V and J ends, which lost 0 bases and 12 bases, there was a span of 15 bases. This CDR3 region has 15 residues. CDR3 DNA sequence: TGCGCCAGCAGCCAAGATTGGGGAGGTGGGGAACCCCTCCACTTT. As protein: CASSQDWGGGEPLHF.

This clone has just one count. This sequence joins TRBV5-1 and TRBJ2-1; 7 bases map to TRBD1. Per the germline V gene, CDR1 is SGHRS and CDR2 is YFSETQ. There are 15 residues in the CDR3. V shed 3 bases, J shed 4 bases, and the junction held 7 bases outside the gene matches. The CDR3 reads CASSWTGTEYNEQFF. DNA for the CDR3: TGCGCCAGCAGCTGGACCGGGACAGAGTACAATGAGCAGTTCTTC.

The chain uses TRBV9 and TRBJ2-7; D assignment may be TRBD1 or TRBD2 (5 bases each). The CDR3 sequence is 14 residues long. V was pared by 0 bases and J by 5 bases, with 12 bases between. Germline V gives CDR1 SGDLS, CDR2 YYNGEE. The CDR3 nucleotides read TGTGCCAGCAGCGTAGGGTCTGGGGGACACGAGCAGTACTTC. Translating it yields CASSVGSGGHEQYF.

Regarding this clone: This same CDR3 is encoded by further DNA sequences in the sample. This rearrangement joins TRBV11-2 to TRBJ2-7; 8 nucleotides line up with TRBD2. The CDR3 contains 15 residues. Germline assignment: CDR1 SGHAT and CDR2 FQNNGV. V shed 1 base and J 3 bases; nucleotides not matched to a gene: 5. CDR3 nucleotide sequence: TGTGCCAGCAGCTTAGGCACTAGCGGTTTCTACGAGCAGTACTTC. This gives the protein CASSLGTSGFYEQYF. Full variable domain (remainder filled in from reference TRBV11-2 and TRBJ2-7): EAGVAQSPRYKIIEKRQSVAFWCNPISGHATLYWYQQILGQGPKLLIQFQNNGVVDDSQLPKDRFSAERLKGVDSTLKIQPAKLEDSAVYLCASSLGTSGFYEQYFGPGTRLTVT.

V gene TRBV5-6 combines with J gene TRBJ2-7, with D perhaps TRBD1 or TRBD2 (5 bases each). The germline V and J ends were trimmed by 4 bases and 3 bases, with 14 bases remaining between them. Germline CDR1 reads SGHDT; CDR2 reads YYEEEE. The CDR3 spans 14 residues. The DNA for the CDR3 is TGTGCCAGCAGCGCAGGACTGGGGCTCTACGAGCAGTACTTC. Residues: CASSAGLGLYEQYF.

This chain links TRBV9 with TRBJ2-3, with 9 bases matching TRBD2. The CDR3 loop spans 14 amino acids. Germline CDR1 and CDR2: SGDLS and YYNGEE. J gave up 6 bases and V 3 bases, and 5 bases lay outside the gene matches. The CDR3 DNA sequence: TGTGCCAGCAGCGGATTAGCGGGAGCGGATACGCAGTATTTT. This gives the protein CASSGLAGADTQYF.